These 22 T cell receptor beta chains came from one sample sequenced in a study of T-cell reconstitution after alpha-beta-depleted transplantation in children. The authors prepared the TCRbeta library with unique molecular identifiers. TCRdb fed the PCR reads into MiXCR, producing one record per CDR3 protein. The sample contains about 610,000 distinct CDR3 sequences, over 20% of which appear only once. Sample: PBMCs, taken before TCRalphabeta/CD19-depleted stem cell transplant. The source of these receptors is a boy younger than two with Wiskott-Aldrich syndrome, due to receive a stem cell transplant.

V is TRBV29-1 and J is TRBJ1-2; the D is unclear. Germline-derived CDR1 and CDR2 are SQVTM and ANQGSEA. Trimming took off 2 bases at V and 2 bases at J, with 9 bases between the two ends. This CDR3 is 13 amino acids long. CDR3 sequence: CSVESQRNYGYTF. CDR3 in DNA: TGCAGCGTTGAAAGCCAGAGAAACTATGGCTACACCTTC.

This sequence joins TRBV29-1 and TRBJ1-1; D call uncertain. Trimming removed 6 bases at V and 0 bases at J, with 11 bases between. CDR3 length: 13 amino acids. Per the germline V gene, CDR1 is SQVTM and CDR2 is ANQGSEA. The CDR3 here is CSVQLRMNTEAFF. CDR3 sequence (DNA): TGCAGCGTCCAATTGCGGATGAACACTGAAGCTTTCTTT.

In this sample, this clonotype turned up a few times. The rearrangement links TRBV7-8 to TRBJ2-1; D might be TRBD2 (5 bases). V lost 5 bases to trimming and J lost 9 bases, with 14 bases between them. Germline V lookup: CDR1 SGHVS, CDR2 FQNEAQ. The CDR3 is 13 residues long. This CDR3 reads CASSLGGGFEQFF. DNA of the CDR3: TGTGCCAGCAGCCTCGGTGGAGGATTTGAGCAGTTCTTC.

This chain uses TRBV29-1 with TRBJ2-1; unclear D gene. V dropped 4 bases and J dropped 7 bases, with 17 bases sitting between them. The CDR3 contains 14 residues. The germline V gene has CDR1 SQVTM and CDR2 ANQGSEA. The chain's CDR3 is CSVGVWSNGNEQFF. The CDR3 coding sequence is TGCAGCGTTGGCGTTTGGAGTAACGGGAATGAGCAGTTCTTC.

Written as DNA, the CDR3 is TGCGCCAGCAGCTTGGACAATGGGGACACTGAAGCTTTCTTT. Its translation: CASSLDNGDTEAFF. The J gene is TRBJ1-1, the V gene TRBV5-1; D call uncertain. The CDR3 sequence is 14 residues long. Germline V gene data show CDR1 as SGHRS and CDR2 as YFSETQ. Trimming shortened V by 0 bases and J by 3 bases, and 9 bases separated the two germline ends.

This clonotype has only one observation. J is TRBJ1-4 and V is TRBV15, with D tentatively TRBD1 (6 bases). This CDR3 is built from 14 residues. The V gene's germline CDR1 is LNHNV and CDR2 YYDKDF (reference sequence). Trimming removed 5 bases at V and 5 bases at J, with 12 bases between. This CDR3 is CATSRRQENEKLFF. DNA of the CDR3: TGTGCCACCAGCCGGAGACAGGAGAATGAAAAACTGTTTTTT.

This clonotype was detected only a few times. The chain combines TRBV28 with TRBJ1-1, with D uncertain. CDR1 MDHEN and CDR2 SYDVKM come from the germline V gene. This CDR3 region has 13 residues. Trimming removed 6 bases from V and 3 bases from J, with 11 bases in between. The CDR3 DNA is TGTGCCAGCAGCCGACGGGCCTACACTGAAGCTTTCTTT. This sequence encodes CASSRRAYTEAFF.

This sequence joins TRBV5-1 and TRBJ1-5; D is unresolved. Germline V gives CDR1 SGHRS, CDR2 YFSETQ. V lost 4 bases and J lost 4, with 12 bases in between. The CDR3 is made up of 14 amino acids. The CDR3 loop reads CASSENAGNQPQHF. CDR3 DNA sequence: TGCGCCAGCAGCGAGAACGCGGGGAATCAGCCCCAGCATTTT.

This clonotype was observed a few times. The J gene is TRBJ2-1, the V gene TRBV5-1, with a tentative D call TRBD2 (6 bases). Germline V lookup: CDR1 SGHRS, CDR2 YFSETQ. With 4 bases removed from V and 9 bases from J, the gap between germline ends came to 20 bases. The CDR3 runs to 15 residues. In nucleotides, the CDR3 is TGCGCCAGCAGCGGCGGGACGAAGTATGAGAGTGAGCAGTTCTTC. The encoded protein is CASSGGTKYESEQFF.

The V and J genes are TRBV28 and TRBJ2-5; a weak D match, TRBD2 (5 bases). The V end lost 1 base, the J end lost 7 bases, and 16 bases lay between the germline ends. CDR3 size: 15 residues. In germline, CDR1 is MDHEN, CDR2 SYDVKM. In nucleotides, the CDR3 is TGTGCCAGCAGTTTATTGGGTACGGCCCGGGGGACCCAGTACTTC. Translation gives CASSLLGTARGTQYF. The full variable domain, in which reference TRBV28 and TRBJ2-5 provide the parts outside the CDR3, is DVKVTQSSRYLVKRTGEKVFLECVQDMDHENMFWYRQDPGLGLRLIYFSYDVKMKEKGDIPEGYSVSREKKERFSLILESASTNQTSMYLCASSLLGTARGTQYFGPGTRLLVL.

This rearrangement joins TRBV6-5 to TRBJ2-1, with a tentative D call TRBD2 (5 bases). V lost 2 bases and J 5 bases, leaving 10 bases between the germline ends. The CDR3 spans 14 residues. Per germline, CDR1 MNHEY and CDR2 SVGAGI. The CDR3 is CASSYSFGDNEQFF. The CDR3 DNA reads TGTGCCAGCAGTTACAGTTTCGGGGACAATGAGCAGTTCTTC.

The chain recombines TRBV20-1 with TRBJ1-5; the D is unclear. The CDR3 has 11 amino acids. The V gene's germline CDR1 is DFQATT and CDR2 SNEGSKA (reference sequence). V lost 1 base and J lost 5, with 3 bases in between. DNA for the CDR3: TGCAGTGCTAGAGGGGATCAGCCCCAGCATTTT. This codes for CSARGDQPQHF.

This chain uses TRBV11-2 with TRBJ2-1; TRBD2 aligns across 12 bases. The junction had 7 bases not matched to a gene; V was cut back by 2 bases and J by 8 bases. The CDR3 totals 16 residues. Germline assignment: CDR1 SGHAT and CDR2 FQNNGV. The CDR3 spells CASSLRPGLAGYEQFF. The CDR3 bases are TGTGCCAGCAGCTTACGCCCCGGACTAGCGGGGTATGAGCAGTTCTTC.

This clonotype occurred a few times. V usage is TRBV6-5 and J usage is TRBJ2-3; maybe TRBD1 (6 bases). CDR1 MNHEY and CDR2 SVGAGI come from the germline V gene. The CDR3 spans 15 residues. V lost 0 bases and J 3 bases, leaving 10 bases between the germline ends. CDR3 bases: TGTGCCAGCAGTTACTCCGGAAGGGGGACAGATACGCAGTATTTT. It specifies CASSYSGRGTDTQYF.

The V gene is TRBV10-3, the J gene TRBJ2-5, with 9 bases fitting TRBD1. The ends lost 5 bases at V and 3 bases at J; junction bases unmatched: 1. The germline gives CDR1 ENHRY, CDR2 SYGVKD. CDR3 length: 13 residues. The CDR3 nucleotides read TGTGCCATCAGTAGGGACAGGGAAGAGACCCAGTACTTC. The encoded protein is CAISRDREETQYF.

This chain links TRBV5-6 with TRBJ2-7; D is undetermined. The germline V gene encodes CDR1 SGHDT and CDR2 YYEEEE. Trimming removed 1 base from V and 5 bases from J, with 13 bases in between. The CDR3 is 14 residues long. The CDR3 DNA sequence: TGTGCCAGCAGCTTGTTTTCCCGGAACAACGAGCAGTACTTC. Its protein product is CASSLFSRNNEQYF.

The chain is built from TRBV29-1 and TRBJ2-7; D unclear. Per the germline V gene, CDR1 is SQVTM and CDR2 is ANQGSEA. This CDR3 comprises 12 residues. Trimming left V 7 bases short and J 4 bases short, with 14 bases between. CDR3 nucleotide sequence: TGCAGCGGTGGTTGGCCACCGTACGAGCAGTACTTC. As protein: CSGGWPPYEQYF.

In DNA, the CDR3 is TGCAGTGCTAGAGGCGGGACGTCCAATGAGCAGTTCTTC. Protein product: CSARGGTSNEQFF. The V call is TRBV20-1, the J call TRBJ2-1, with D perhaps TRBD2 (6 bases). CDR3 length: 13 residues. Per the germline V gene, CDR1 is DFQATT and CDR2 is SNEGSKA (reference sequence). V was trimmed by 1 base and J by 6 bases, leaving 10 bases between them.

The CDR3 sequence is CASSFSGISYNEQFF. CDR3 nucleotides: TGTGCCAGCAGCTTTAGCGGCATCTCCTACAATGAGCAGTTCTTC. The genes are TRBV7-6 and TRBJ2-1, with TRBD2 as a possible D gene (6 bases). Germline V lookup: CDR1 SGHVS, CDR2 FNYEAQ. The CDR3 totals 15 residues. With 3 bases removed from V and 0 bases from J, the gap between germline ends came to 9 bases.

This clonotype was found a few times. The V and J genes are TRBV20-1 and TRBJ2-3; 8 bases align to TRBD2. V gave up 3 bases and J gave up 4 bases; unmatched junction bases: 9. Germline V gene lookup returns CDR1 DFQATT and CDR2 SNEGSKA (reference sequence). The CDR3 is 15 residues long. CDR3 coding DNA: TGCAGTGCTAGGATACCGGGACTAGTTCCAGATACGCAGTATTTT. Protein product: CSARIPGLVPDTQYF.

The chain uses TRBV7-2 and TRBJ2-5, with D uncertain. This CDR3 has 15 residues. Trimming stripped 1 base from V and 2 bases from J, with 11 bases between. Germline assignment: CDR1 SGHTA and CDR2 FQGNSA. The CDR3, as DNA: TGTGCCAGCAGCTTAGATTATGGCAGGCAAGAGACCCAGTACTTC. Protein sequence: CASSLDYGRQETQYF.

This clonotype has just a few counts. This chain links TRBV27 with TRBJ1-5; 8 positions agree with TRBD1. Trimming took 4 bases from V and 7 from J; bases not matched to a gene: 9. The CDR3 length is 15 residues. CDR1 and CDR2 from the germline V gene are MNHEY and SMNVEV (reference sequence). The CDR3 bases are TGTGCCAGCAGTTCGGACAGGGTTCTGCGACAGCCCCAGCATTTT. It is translated as CASSSDRVLRQPQHF.